The 30 T cell receptor beta chains listed next were all sequenced from one sample in a study of OX40 agonist ivuxolimab in advanced cancers. Measured with immunoSEQ multiplex PCR; TCRdb has only the in-frame clones, and not every one. Of tens of thousands of clones listed, roughly 89% are singletons. This specimen consisted of CD4+ or CD8+ T cells sorted from blood, obtained in a trial of the OX40 agonist ivuxolimab. The source of these receptors is an adult with an advanced solid tumor such as melanoma, head and neck, liver or kidney cancer.

This clone was counted a single time. This chain joins TRBV11-2 and TRBJ2-7, with 11 bases lining up with TRBD2. V was clipped by 2 bases and J by 4 bases; unmatched bases: 10. Per the germline V gene, CDR1 is SGHAT and CDR2 is FQNNGV. The CDR3 contains 17 residues. CDR3 amino acids: CASSLYDFSGRGYEQYF. The CDR3, as DNA: TGTGCCAGCAGCTTATACGACTTTAGCGGGAGGGGGTACGAGCAGTACTTC.

The rearrangement uses TRBV13 and TRBJ2-7; D is possibly TRBD2 (6 bases). The V end was cut by 5 bases, the J end by 6 bases, with 17 bases between. The germline CDR1 and CDR2 sequences are PRHDT and FYEKMQ (reference sequence). This CDR3 has 14 amino acids. CDR3 in DNA: TGTGCCAGCAGCCTTGGCGGGGCGAGCTCCGAGCAGTACGTC. The encoded protein is CASSLGGASSEQYV.

The V gene is TRBV5-4, the J gene TRBJ2-2; weak D call: TRBD2 (6 bases). This CDR3 region has 16 residues. Germline values: CDR1 SGHNT, CDR2 YYREEE (reference sequence). Trimming pared 3 bases from V and 0 bases from J, leaving 12 bases between. CDR3 sequence reads: CASSSPGLSNTGELFF. The DNA of the CDR3 is TGTGCCAGCAGCTCTCCGGGACTGTCGAACACCGGGGAGCTGTTTTTT. The whole variable domain, filled in from reference TRBV5-4 and TRBJ2-2, reads ETGVTQSPTHLIKTRGQQVTLRCSSQSGHNTVSWYQQALGQGPQFIFQYYREEENGRGNFPPRFSGLQFPNYSSELNVNALELDDSALYLCASSSPGLSNTGELFFGEGSRLTVL.

This rearrangement joins TRBV4-2 to TRBJ2-3; 8 nucleotides line up with TRBD2. CDR3 length: 15 residues. Germline V CDR1 and CDR2: LGHNA, YNFKEQ. V was pared by 4 bases and J by 0 bases, with 3 bases of the junction left unmatched. This CDR3 reads CASSRVAGSTDTQYF. DNA of the CDR3: TGTGCCAGCAGCCGAGTAGCGGGGAGCACAGATACGCAGTATTTT.

This clone was found once. The V gene is TRBV18, the J gene TRBJ2-7; D gene ambiguous. V shed 1 base and J shed 2 bases, with 3 bases lying between them. This CDR3 region has 12 residues. Germline CDR1 is KGHSH and CDR2 is LQKENI. This CDR3 reads CASSPRAYEQYF. The DNA of the CDR3 is TGTGCCAGCTCACCACGGGCCTACGAGCAGTACTTC.

The chain couples TRBV2 to TRBJ2-1, with no clear D. The CDR3 runs 12 residues. The V gene's germline CDR1 is SNHLY and CDR2 FYNNEI. V was pared by 8 bases and J by 6 bases, with 11 bases between. This CDR3 is CASPISGNEQFF. The CDR3 nucleotides are TGTGCCAGCCCTATTTCGGGCAATGAGCAGTTCTTC.

Remarks on this clone: Its ends do not fully match the called genes, so a read error is possible. The chain recombines TRBV27 with TRBJ2-7, with 14 bases that match TRBD2. The CDR3 loop spans 16 amino acids. The germline gives CDR1 MNHEY, CDR2 SMNVEV (reference sequence). The CDR3 protein is CASSLSGLAGVYEQYF. The CDR3 region has the DNA TGTGCCAGCAGCTTATCGGGACTAGCGGGAGTCTACGAGCAGTACTTC.

The rearrangement links TRBV27 to TRBJ2-1, with 7 nucleotides matching TRBD1. This CDR3 is 14 amino acids long. Germline CDR1 is MNHEY and CDR2 is SMNVEV (reference sequence). Trimming cost V 5 bases and J 6 bases; bases outside gene matches: 7. The DNA for the CDR3 is TGTGCCAGCAGTCTAAGGACAGGACTCAATGAGCAGTTCTTC. The encoded protein is CASSLRTGLNEQFF.

V usage is TRBV4-1 and J usage is TRBJ2-3, with TRBD2 matching over 8 bases. Germline V CDR1 and CDR2: MGHRA, YSYEKL. The trim removed 1 base at V and 6 bases at J, leaving 6 bases unmatched. The length of the CDR3 is 15 residues. The CDR3 spells CASSQGGGRSDTQYF. The CDR3 coding sequence is TGCGCCAGCAGCCAAGGGGGCGGGAGGTCTGATACGCAGTATTTT.

The V and J genes are TRBV7-2 and TRBJ2-1, with a weak D call TRBD2 (5 bases). Germline V gene lookup returns CDR1 SGHTA and CDR2 FQGNSA. Between the trimmed V and J ends, which lost 3 bases and 5 bases, there was a span of 17 bases. The CDR3 totals 16 residues. The CDR3 DNA reads TGTGCCAGCAGCTTGACTACGCGGTCTCCTAACAATGAGCAGTTCTTC. Encoded protein: CASSLTTRSPNNEQFF. Supplemented by reference TRBV7-2 and TRBJ2-1, the full variable domain reads GAGVSQSPSNKVTEKGKDVELRCDPISGHTALYWYRQSLGQGLEFLIYFQGNSAPDKSGLPSDRFSAERTGGSVSTLTIQRTQQEDSAVYLCASSLTTRSPNNEQFFGPGTRLTVL.

The CDR3 protein is CASSQESEEETQYF. Here the CDR3 DNA reads TGTGCCAGCAGCCAAGAATCGGAAGAAGAGACCCAGTACTTC. The V and J genes are TRBV14 and TRBJ2-5; D not resolved. Trimming took 0 bases from V and 3 from J, leaving 8 bases between them. The germline CDR1 and CDR2 sequences are SGHDN and FVKESK. There are 14 residues in the CDR3.

This clone was recorded once. This chain links TRBV13 with TRBJ2-5; TRBD2 is a possible D gene (6 bases). Germline V gives CDR1 PRHDT, CDR2 FYEKMQ (reference sequence). The CDR3 runs 15 residues. Trimming pared 7 bases from V and 0 bases from J, leaving 15 bases between. The CDR3 loop reads CASTLRQRDQETQYF. The CDR3 DNA reads as TGTGCCAGCACCTTGCGACAGCGGGACCAAGAGACCCAGTACTTC.

This clone was picked up a small number of times. This chain uses TRBV19 with TRBJ2-7, with D tentatively TRBD2 (5 bases). The CDR3 is 13 residues long. V shed 3 bases and J shed 6 bases, with 12 bases lying between them. Germline assignment: CDR1 LNHDA and CDR2 SQIVND (reference sequence). CDR3 protein: CASSITLSGEQYV. CDR3 coding DNA: TGTGCCAGTAGTATTACCCTAAGCGGCGAGCAGTACGTC.

This clone was observed once. The chain has TRBV27 and TRBJ2-5; D gene unclear. With 4 bases removed from V and 5 bases from J, the gap between germline ends came to 17 bases. Germline CDR1 is MNHEY and CDR2 is SMNVEV (reference sequence). The CDR3 spans 15 residues. The CDR3 sequence: CASSSVLVRRETQYF. CDR3 nucleotide sequence: TGTGCCAGCAGTTCAGTACTGGTCCGGCGGGAGACCCAGTACTTC.

This chain joins TRBV6-5 and TRBJ2-2, with D possibly called TRBD1 or TRBD2 (5 bases each). V gave up 7 bases and J gave up 8 bases, with 17 bases separating them. This CDR3 has 14 residues. Germline V gene lookup returns CDR1 MNHEY and CDR2 SVGAGI. The CDR3 coding sequence is TGTGCCAGCACCTCCGGGACGATGGGTGGGGAGCTGTTTTTT. This sequence encodes CASTSGTMGGELFF.

This clone was counted once. J is TRBJ2-2 and V is TRBV7-9; TRBD2 aligns across 7 bases. The V gene end was trimmed by 5 bases and the J gene end by 7 bases; junction bases not matched to a gene: 7. The CDR3 contains 14 residues. Germline-derived CDR1 and CDR2 are SEHNR and FQNEAQ (reference sequence). The chain's CDR3 is CASSGTTYGGELFF. The CDR3 coding sequence is TGTGCCAGCAGCGGGACTACCTATGGCGGGGAGCTGTTTTTT. Complete variable domain (other parts from reference TRBV7-9 and TRBJ2-2): DTGVSQNPRHKITKRGQNVTFRCDPISEHNRLYWYRQTLGQGPEFLTYFQNEAQLEKSRLLSDRFSAERPKGSFSTLEIQRTEQGDSAMYLCASSGTTYGGELFFGEGSRLTVL.

This clone has only a few counts. The chain combines TRBV7-8 with TRBJ1-1; D remains unclear. The CDR3 consists of 13 residues. The ends were cut back, 2 bases at V and 1 base at J, with 5 bases in the middle. The V gene's germline CDR1 is SGHVS and CDR2 FQNEAQ. The CDR3 sequence is CASSLQANTEAFF. The CDR3, as DNA: TGTGCCAGCAGCTTACAGGCGAACACTGAAGCTTTCTTT.

The chain links TRBV11-3 to TRBJ2-1; 7 bases fit TRBD1. The CDR3 contains 15 residues. J was trimmed by 3 bases and V by 5 bases; bases with no gene match: 7. From germline, CDR1 is SGHNT and CDR2 YENEEA. The DNA for the CDR3 is TGTGCCAGCAGCCTCGACAGGGATATCTACAATGAGCAGTTCTTC. Translating gives CASSLDRDIYNEQFF.

This clone was observed a single time. V gene TRBV29-1 combines with J gene TRBJ2-1; unclear D gene. Germline V gene sequence: CDR1 SQVTM, CDR2 ANQGSEA. V lost 0 bases to trimming and J lost 6 bases, with 9 bases between them. The CDR3 extends over 13 amino acids. This CDR3 reads CSVEDPFVNEQFF. The DNA for the CDR3 is TGCAGCGTTGAAGATCCGTTTGTCAATGAGCAGTTCTTC.

The V and J genes are TRBV27 and TRBJ1-2, with D uncertain. The CDR3 length is 15 residues. The ends were cut back, 5 bases at V and 3 bases at J, with 16 bases in the middle. The germline CDR1 and CDR2 sequences are MNHEY and SMNVEV (reference sequence). The chain's CDR3 is CASSPSSSSYYGYTF. DNA for the CDR3: TGTGCCAGCAGTCCATCGTCGTCGTCGTACTATGGCTACACCTTC.

The rearrangement links TRBV28 to TRBJ1-1; D call uncertain. From germline, CDR1 is MDHEN and CDR2 SYDVKM. V lost 4 bases, J lost 4 bases, and 13 bases lay in between. This CDR3 comprises 14 residues. CDR3 nucleotides: TGTGCCAGCAGTTCCATTTTCGCGAGCACTGAAGCTTTCTTT. This translates into CASSSIFASTEAFF.

The chain couples TRBV7-3 to TRBJ1-4, with TRBD1 matching 7 bases. Germline CDR1 and CDR2: SGHTA and FQGTGA. Trimming removed 2 bases from V and 3 bases from J; junction bases left unmatched: 6. The CDR3 is 16 amino acids. The CDR3 sequence is CASSLDRDSANEKLFF. CDR3 DNA: TGTGCCAGCAGCTTAGACCGGGACAGCGCTAATGAAAAACTGTTTTTT.

This clone was counted a few times. The V call is TRBV27, the J call TRBJ2-3, with TRBD1 matching over 7 bases. CDR1 is MNHEY, CDR2 SMNVEV, per germline (reference sequence). V lost 5 bases, J lost 3 bases, and 11 bases stayed unmatched. The CDR3 extends over 16 amino acids. CDR3 sequence reads: CASSPTGVSWTDTQYF. CDR3 sequence (DNA): TGTGCCAGCAGTCCAACAGGGGTTTCGTGGACAGATACGCAGTATTTT.

The chain links TRBV4-1 to TRBJ1-2; maybe TRBD1 (5 bases). Germline CDR1 and CDR2: MGHRA and YSYEKL. V dropped 0 bases and J dropped 5 bases, with 16 bases sitting between them. The CDR3 contains 16 residues. The chain's CDR3 is CASSQDQAGRLYGYTF. The CDR3 DNA sequence: TGCGCCAGCAGCCAAGATCAGGCAGGGCGGCTATATGGCTACACCTTC.

V gene TRBV27 combines with J gene TRBJ1-5; the D gene is possibly TRBD1 (6 bases). With 5 bases removed from V and 3 bases from J, the gap between germline ends came to 14 bases. The CDR3 is 15 amino acids. Germline V lookup: CDR1 MNHEY, CDR2 SMNVEV (reference sequence). CDR3 residues: CASSLSGGHNQPQHF. The DNA of the CDR3 is TGTGCCAGCAGTCTTTCGGGGGGCCACAATCAGCCCCAGCATTTT.

A remark on this clone: The sample holds other DNA sequences that translate to the same CDR3. The V call is TRBV6-1, the J call TRBJ2-2, with D hard to call. Trimming pared 6 bases from V and 4 bases from J, leaving 6 bases between. CDR3 length: 12 residues. Looked up from germline, CDR1 is MNHNS and CDR2 is SASEGT. The CDR3 spells CASRGPTGELFF. CDR3 nucleotides: TGTGCCAGCAGAGGACCCACCGGGGAGCTGTTTTTT.

This clone was seen only once. J is TRBJ1-5 and V is TRBV11-2; D unresolved. The V and J ends lost 6 bases and 5 bases respectively, with 11 bases between them. CDR3 size: 13 residues. Germline V gene sequence: CDR1 SGHAT, CDR2 FQNNGV. The CDR3 here is CASSLDWDQPQHF. CDR3 in DNA: TGTGCCAGCAGTCTGGACTGGGATCAGCCCCAGCATTTT.

The chain carries TRBV7-6 and TRBJ2-7; 10 nucleotides agree with TRBD2. The CDR3 covers 15 residues. Germline V lookup: CDR1 SGHVS, CDR2 FNYEAQ. The trim removed 5 bases at V and 2 bases at J, leaving 6 bases unmatched. The CDR3 protein is CASSETSGNTYEQYF. The CDR3 DNA follows: TGTGCCAGCAGCGAAACTAGCGGGAACACCTACGAGCAGTACTTC.

V gene TRBV4-3 combines with J gene TRBJ2-1; D remains ambiguous. The CDR3 covers 13 residues. V lost 0 bases and J lost 5, with 5 bases in between. Germline V lookup: CDR1 LGHNA, CDR2 YSLEER. CDR3 residues: CASSQEADNEQFF. The CDR3 nucleotides are TGCGCCAGCAGCCAAGAAGCCGACAATGAGCAGTTCTTC.

The V gene is TRBV27, the J gene TRBJ1-5, with TRBD1 matching 7 bases. Germline V gene lookup returns CDR1 MNHEY and CDR2 SMNVEV (reference sequence). V shed 5 bases, J shed 0 bases, and the junction held 1 base outside the gene matches. This CDR3 spans 14 amino acids. The CDR3 region is CASSRQGSNQPQHF. The CDR3 nucleotides read TGTGCCAGCAGTAGACAGGGTAGCAATCAGCCCCAGCATTTT.